The 30 T cell receptor beta chains in this list originate from one sample, sequenced in a study of cytotoxic CD8 clonotypes in ibrutinib-treated CLL (TCRdb year 2021). Library generation was performed with the immunoSEQ multiplex PCR assay. The immuneACCESS repertoire file appears here via TCRdb, limited to in-frame rearrangements. These files lack a portion of the clones; in checked studies, under half of the deficit traces to unresolved V genes, and the cause of the others is not known. Present in this sample are fewer than 35,000 clones, 85% of which were seen just once. The ten most abundant clones make up roughly 8% of the sample. The sample's time point label is to be understood as: 24 months on ibrutinib. Specimen: PBMCs, collected after 24 months of ibrutinib treatment. The receptors were gathered from a human donor with chronic lymphocytic leukemia.

This chain links TRBV7-9 with TRBJ1-1; no definite D call. CDR3 length equals 16 residues. The V end was cut by 3 bases, the J end by 1 base, with 15 bases between. The germline CDR1 and CDR2 sequences are SEHNR and FQNEAQ (reference sequence). CDR3 protein: CASSLSLGRTNTEAFF. The CDR3 DNA reads as TGTGCCAGCAGCTTGTCCCTCGGCCGGACGAACACTGAAGCTTTCTTT. Together with reference TRBV7-9 and TRBJ1-1, the CDR3 gives the full variable domain: DTGVSQNPRHKITKRGQNVTFRCDPISEHNRLYWYRQTLGQGPEFLTYFQNEAQLEKSRLLSDRFSAERPKGSFSTLEIQRTEQGDSAMYLCASSLSLGRTNTEAFFGQGTRLTVV.

Of note for this clone: The junction departs from germline at one end; a sequencing error may be responsible. Here the CDR3 reads CASSPQRDTEAFF. The DNA of the CDR3 is TGTGCCAGCAGCCCCCAGAGGGACACCGAAGCTTTCTTT. This sequence joins TRBV7-2 and TRBJ1-1; possible D gene TRBD1, 6 bases. The CDR3 is made up of 13 amino acids. Germline CDR1 reads SGHTA; CDR2 reads FQGNSA.

The rearrangement links TRBV10-1 to TRBJ1-2, with D possibly TRBD1 on 5 matching bases. This CDR3 contains 13 residues. Germline V gene data show CDR1 as WNHNN and CDR2 as SYGVQD (reference sequence). Trimming removed 6 bases at V and 0 bases at J, with 8 bases between. The CDR3 region has the DNA TGCGCCAGCAGGGGGGTATCTAACTATGGCTACACCTTC. Translating gives CASRGVSNYGYTF.

The V and J genes are TRBV7-9 and TRBJ1-1, with D perhaps matching TRBD1 (6 bases). Trimming pared 5 bases from V and 0 bases from J, leaving 25 bases between. Per germline, CDR1 SEHNR and CDR2 FQNEAQ (reference sequence). CDR3 size: 19 residues. The CDR3 sequence: CASSTSLDRAIPMNTEAFF. The CDR3 bases are TGTGCCAGCAGCACGTCATTGGACAGAGCCATCCCCATGAACACTGAAGCTTTCTTT. The whole variable domain, remainder taken from reference TRBV7-9 and TRBJ1-1, is DTGVSQNPRHKITKRGQNVTFRCDPISEHNRLYWYRQTLGQGPEFLTYFQNEAQLEKSRLLSDRFSAERPKGSFSTLEIQRTEQGDSAMYLCASSTSLDRAIPMNTEAFFGQGTRLTVV.

The gene calls are TRBV6-1 and TRBJ1-1, with D possibly TRBD1 on 5 matching bases. Per the germline V gene, CDR1 is MNHNS and CDR2 is SASEGT. V lost 7 bases and J 5 bases, leaving 17 bases between the germline ends. The CDR3 runs 14 residues. The CDR3 DNA follows: TGTGCCAGCACTCTCGGGGGGGACGGAACTGAAGCTTTCTTT. Its translation: CASTLGGDGTEAFF.

DNA for the CDR3: TGTGCCAGCTCATCTTCGGGCCGAGACACTGAAGCTTTCTTT. It yields the protein CASSSSGRDTEAFF. The chain uses TRBV18 and TRBJ1-1, with no clear D. The CDR3 sequence is 14 residues long. Deletions cut 5 bases from V and 3 bases from J, with 13 bases between. Germline CDR1 reads KGHSH; CDR2 reads LQKENI.

This chain connects TRBV7-8 to TRBJ2-7, with 10 nucleotides matching TRBD1. The junction had 13 bases not matched to a gene; V was cut back by 1 base and J by 7 bases. Germline V gene lookup returns CDR1 SGHVS and CDR2 FQNEAQ. The CDR3 length is 17 residues. CDR3 sequence reads: CASSLVGAGDRGKEQYF. The CDR3 region has the DNA TGTGCCAGCAGCTTAGTGGGGGCCGGGGACAGGGGCAAAGAGCAGTACTTC. Filled out from reference TRBV7-8 and TRBJ2-7, the complete variable domain reads GAGVSQSPRYKVAKRGQDVALRCDPISGHVSLFWYQQALGQGPEFLTYFQNEAQLDKSGLPSDRFFAERPEGSVSTLKIQRTQQEDSAVYLCASSLVGAGDRGKEQYFGPGTRLTVT.

The chain employs TRBV5-1 and TRBJ2-7; TRBD1 matches at 10 bases. Germline V CDR1 and CDR2: SGHRS, YFSETQ. J lost 4 bases, V lost 5 bases, and 3 bases had no gene match. This CDR3 comprises 13 residues. The DNA for the CDR3 is TGCGCCAGCAGTAGGGACAGGGGTTACGAGCAGTACTTC. Its translation: CASSRDRGYEQYF.

The chain has TRBV9 and TRBJ2-2; no clear D. The CDR3 length is 16 residues. The V end was cut by 5 bases, the J end by 0 bases, with 14 bases between. Germline-derived CDR1 and CDR2 are SGDLS and YYNGEE. CDR3 DNA: TGTGCCAGCAGGAGCCAACTCACTTCGAACACCGGGGAGCTGTTTTTT. Translating it yields CASRSQLTSNTGELFF. Drawing the rest from reference TRBV9 and TRBJ2-2, the complete variable domain is DSGVTQTPKHLITATGQRVTLRCSPRSGDLSVYWYQQSLDQGLQFLIQYYNGEERAKGNILERFSAQQFPDLHSELNLSSLELGDSALYFCASRSQLTSNTGELFFGEGSRLTVL.

This chain links TRBV7-9 with TRBJ1-2; no clear D gene. Germline loops: CDR1 SEHNR, CDR2 FQNEAQ (reference sequence). With 8 bases removed from V and 4 bases from J, the gap between germline ends came to 11 bases. The CDR3 covers 12 residues. CDR3 loop: CASGEQLYGYTF. The CDR3 DNA reads as TGTGCCAGCGGCGAACAGCTCTATGGCTACACCTTC.

The chain has TRBV7-3 and TRBJ1-1; D unresolved. Germline V gene lookup returns CDR1 SGHTA and CDR2 FQGTGA. This CDR3 has 13 residues. Trimming left V 4 bases short and J 4 bases short, with 10 bases between. DNA of the CDR3: TGTGCCAGCAGCTCAACACGGAGCACTGAAGCTTTCTTT. Translation: CASSSTRSTEAFF.

The rearrangement uses TRBV5-1 and TRBJ1-1, with unresolved D. The CDR3 loop spans 17 amino acids. The ends were cut back, 1 base at V and 0 bases at J, with 16 bases in the middle. The germline CDR1 and CDR2 sequences are SGHRS and YFSETQ. The CDR3 DNA sequence: TGCGCCAGCAGCTTGTCTTTTCGCGTGAGTATGAACACTGAAGCTTTCTTT. Translating it yields CASSLSFRVSMNTEAFF. Filled out from reference TRBV5-1 and TRBJ1-1, the complete variable domain reads KAGVTQTPRYLIKTRGQQVTLSCSPISGHRSVSWYQQTPGQGLQFLFEYFSETQRNKGNFPGRFSGRQFSNSRSEMNVSTLELGDSALYLCASSLSFRVSMNTEAFFGQGTRLTVV.

Here the CDR3 DNA reads TGTGCCAGTTGGGACAGGGGGCGCTACGAGCAGTACTTC. This sequence encodes CASWDRGRYEQYF. The rearrangement uses TRBV6-6 and TRBJ2-7; 12 nucleotides align to TRBD1. The CDR3 is made up of 13 amino acids. Germline CDR1 is MNHNY and CDR2 is SVGAGI (reference sequence). With V trimmed by 9 bases and J by 3 bases, 3 bases remained unmatched.

The CDR3 reads CASSLGGGVSSYEQYF. Written as DNA, the CDR3 is TGCGCCAGCAGCTTGGGAGGCGGGGTGAGCTCCTACGAGCAGTACTTC. The J gene is TRBJ2-7, the V gene TRBV5-1, with TRBD2 as a possible D gene (6 bases). V lost 0 bases and J lost 0, with 13 bases in between. The CDR3 sequence is 16 residues long. Germline loops: CDR1 SGHRS, CDR2 YFSETQ.

The J gene is TRBJ2-5, the V gene TRBV11-2, with D perhaps TRBD1 (5 bases). CDR3 length: 14 residues. V was cut by 5 bases and J by 5 bases, with 15 bases left in between. Per germline, CDR1 SGHAT and CDR2 FQNNGV. The CDR3 reads CASSLTINRETQYF. The DNA of the CDR3 is TGTGCCAGCAGCCTCACGATTAACAGGGAGACCCAGTACTTC. Complete variable domain (other parts from reference TRBV11-2 and TRBJ2-5): EAGVAQSPRYKIIEKRQSVAFWCNPISGHATLYWYQQILGQGPKLLIQFQNNGVVDDSQLPKDRFSAERLKGVDSTLKIQPAKLEDSAVYLCASSLTINRETQYFGPGTRLLVL.

V is TRBV27 and J is TRBJ2-5; D gene ambiguous. V was clipped by 3 bases and J by 7 bases, with 15 bases between them. The CDR3 sequence is 14 residues long. CDR1 MNHEY and CDR2 SMNVEV come from the germline V gene (reference sequence). CDR3 amino acids: CASSFAGSVGTQYF. For the CDR3, the DNA is TGTGCCAGCAGTTTCGCAGGATCTGTTGGGACCCAGTACTTC.

The J gene is TRBJ2-3, the V gene TRBV10-3; 12 bases agree with TRBD2. Losses at the gene ends were 10 bases for V and 6 bases for J; bases not matched to a gene: 5. The CDR3 is made up of 13 amino acids. In germline, CDR1 is ENHRY, CDR2 SYGVKD. The CDR3 here is CATGLAGTDTQYF. In DNA form, the CDR3 reads TGTGCCACTGGACTAGCGGGGACTGATACGCAGTATTTT.

The V call is TRBV6-6, the J call TRBJ1-2, with D unclear. Germline V gene data show CDR1 as MNHNY and CDR2 as SVGAGI (reference sequence). CDR3 length: 14 residues. Between the trimmed V and J ends, which lost 6 bases and 5 bases, there was a span of 16 bases. Here the CDR3 reads CASRSWVGQYGYTF. Here the CDR3 DNA reads TGTGCCAGCAGATCCTGGGTGGGTCAGTATGGCTACACCTTC.

The chain uses TRBV19 and TRBJ1-4; no firm D call. Trimming pared 3 bases from V and 8 bases from J, leaving 13 bases between. The germline V gene encodes CDR1 LNHDA and CDR2 SQIVND (reference sequence). The CDR3 is 14 residues long. DNA of the CDR3: TGTGCCAGTAGTATTACTGGGTTAGGAGAAAAACTGTTTTTT. Encoded protein: CASSITGLGEKLFF.

The rearrangement uses TRBV18 and TRBJ1-6; D unresolved. The length of the CDR3 is 15 residues. Trimming removed 6 bases at V and 5 bases at J, with 14 bases between. CDR1 KGHSH and CDR2 LQKENI come from the germline V gene. The CDR3 protein is CASSIMGPDNSPLHF. DNA for the CDR3: TGTGCCAGCTCTATCATGGGCCCGGATAATTCACCCCTCCACTTT.

The chain uses TRBV19 and TRBJ2-5; 9 positions match TRBD2. The CDR3 consists of 14 residues. In germline, CDR1 is LNHDA, CDR2 SQIVND (reference sequence). The ends lost 6 bases at V and 5 bases at J; junction bases unmatched: 7. The DNA for the CDR3 is TGTGCCAGTAGGGGGCTAGCGGGGAGTGAGACCCAGTACTTC. Residues: CASRGLAGSETQYF.

J is TRBJ2-3 and V is TRBV30, with D maybe TRBD2 (5 bases). The V gene's germline CDR1 is GTSNPN and CDR2 SVGIG (reference sequence). The CDR3 length is 13 residues. The V end was cut by 1 base, the J end by 3 bases, with 8 bases between. The DNA for the CDR3 is TGTGCCTGGAGTGATGGCGGGACAGATACGCAGTATTTT. It is translated as CAWSDGGTDTQYF. Looking up the rest from reference TRBV30 and TRBJ2-3 gives the full variable domain: SQTIHQWPATLVQPVGSPLSLECTVEGTSNPNLYWYRQAAGRGLQLLFYSVGIGQISSEVPQNLSASRPQDRQFILSSKKLLLSDSGFYLCAWSDGGTDTQYFGPGTRLTVL.

The rearrangement uses TRBV19 and TRBJ1-1, with no clear D. This CDR3 is 14 amino acids long. Deletions cut 3 bases from V and 1 base from J, with 9 bases between. Germline-derived CDR1 and CDR2 are LNHDA and SQIVND (reference sequence). CDR3 coding DNA: TGTGCCAGTAGTATTATGGGATCGAACACTGAAGCTTTCTTT. This translates into CASSIMGSNTEAFF.

The chain combines TRBV6-6 with TRBJ2-1; D possibly corresponds to TRBD2 (5 bases). Germline V gene lookup returns CDR1 MNHNY and CDR2 SVGAGI (reference sequence). V lost 7 bases and J lost 5, with 12 bases in between. The CDR3 totals 13 residues. CDR3 in amino acids: CASTLDFHNEQFF. The CDR3, as DNA: TGTGCCAGCACCCTGGACTTTCACAATGAGCAGTTCTTC.

This clone was observed a handful of times. V gene TRBV10-3 combines with J gene TRBJ2-1, with TRBD2 as a possible D gene (6 bases). Trimming cost V 6 bases and J 5 bases, with 11 bases left between them. This CDR3 spans 13 amino acids. The germline V gene has CDR1 ENHRY and CDR2 SYGVKD. CDR3 in DNA: TGTGCCATCAGCCGCCCGGGGGACAATGAGCAGTTCTTC. This gives the protein CAISRPGDNEQFF.

The rearrangement uses TRBV7-6 and TRBJ2-1, with D perhaps TRBD1 (5 bases). The CDR3 is 12 residues long. Trimming stripped 0 bases from V and 12 bases from J, with 9 bases between. From germline, CDR1 is SGHVS and CDR2 FNYEAQ. The CDR3 DNA reads as TGTGCCAGCAGCTTAGCGCTGGGGCCGCAGTTCTTC. Amino acids: CASSLALGPQFF. Using reference TRBV7-6 and TRBJ2-1 for the parts outside the CDR3, the full variable domain is GAGVSQSPRYKVTKRGQDVALRCDPISGHVSLYWYRQALGQGPEFLTYFNYEAQQDKSGLPNDRFSAERPEGSISTLTIQRTEQRDSAMYRCASSLALGPQFFGPGTRLTVL.

The CDR3 loop is CAISESDLDRRHSYEQYF. The CDR3 DNA reads as TGTGCCATCAGTGAGTCTGATCTCGACAGACGCCACTCCTACGAGCAGTACTTC. V gene TRBV10-3 combines with J gene TRBJ2-7, with a possible D match to TRBD1 (5 bases). The CDR3 has 18 amino acids. V was trimmed by 0 bases and J by 0 bases, leaving 18 bases between them. Germline V gene sequence: CDR1 ENHRY, CDR2 SYGVKD.

The V gene is TRBV7-9, the J gene TRBJ2-7, with no clear D. The CDR3 runs to 11 residues. The V and J ends lost 5 bases and 0 bases respectively, with 2 bases between them. The V gene's germline CDR1 is SEHNR and CDR2 FQNEAQ (reference sequence). CDR3 region: CASSDSYEQYF. CDR3 sequence (DNA): TGTGCCAGCAGCGACTCCTACGAGCAGTACTTC. Together with reference TRBV7-9 and TRBJ2-7, the CDR3 gives the full variable domain: DTGVSQNPRHKITKRGQNVTFRCDPISEHNRLYWYRQTLGQGPEFLTYFQNEAQLEKSRLLSDRFSAERPKGSFSTLEIQRTEQGDSAMYLCASSDSYEQYFGPGTRLTVT.

This chain uses TRBV18 with TRBJ1-2; 8 bases match TRBD1. This CDR3 comprises 14 residues. Germline lookup yields CDR1 KGHSH and CDR2 LQKENI. Trimming at V came to 3 bases and at J to 4 bases, leaving 4 bases not matched to a gene. This CDR3 is CASSPPGQAYGYTF. The DNA of the CDR3 is TGTGCCAGCTCACCTCCGGGACAGGCCTATGGCTACACCTTC.

This clone was picked up a small number of times. V gene TRBV6-1 combines with J gene TRBJ2-7; D perhaps matches TRBD1 (5 bases). CDR1 and CDR2 (germline): MNHNS, SASEGT. The CDR3 loop spans 14 amino acids. V was clipped by 0 bases and J by 1 base, with 7 bases between them. The CDR3 DNA reads TGTGCCAGCAGTGAAGCGTCAGGGTCCTACGAGCAGTACTTC. This translates into CASSEASGSYEQYF.